The source of this T cell receptor beta chain is a study of identical twins. CDR3 length: 15 amino acids. Trimming pared 5 bases from V and 6 bases from J, leaving 16 bases between. Broader study findings: Conclusions rested on cross-sectional statistics rather than following the same donors. In cord blood, abundant beta clonotypes had fewer insertions; memory showed no trend.

In regard to this clonotype: Its target is unknown.

Each CDR3 protein gets one entry after TCRdb re-called the 5' RACE reads with MiXCR. The table lists some 690,000 distinct CDR3 sequences, 21% of them singletons. The same data also contributed to another study, on T cells expressing NK-cell markers. That work contributes: Eight donors were sequenced, seven testing HCMV-seropositive and one testing seronegative. Within several experiments, an anti-gamma-delta TCR antibody kept the sorting limited to alpha-beta TCR T cells.

The receptor was derived from a young woman in good health. The material sequenced was PBMCs. J is TRBJ2-2 and V is TRBV12-3 or TRBV12-4, with D perhaps TRBD1 or TRBD2 (6 bases each). The CDR3 loop reads CASSPPLGGPGELFF. The CDR3 DNA sequence: TGTGCCAGCAGTCCCCCGTTGGGGGGCCCCGGGGAGCTGTTTTTT.